The clone carrying this T cell receptor beta chain was recorded a few times. Its target is unknown. No treatment had been given to any patient before thyroid surgery. The data belong to a study of metastatic and nonmetastatic thyroid tumors. General study results and limits: Significantly greater TCR beta diversity was reportedly found in malignant thyroid tumors than in benign nodules (in blood and tumor).

Germline lookup yields CDR1 DFQATT and CDR2 SNEGSKA (reference sequence). The CDR3 sequence is 14 residues long. V shed 3 bases and J shed 0 bases, with 11 bases lying between them. Authors' processing steps: Variation in CDR3 across clinicopathological groups served as the basis for constructing a distant-metastasis classifier in papillary thyroid cancer. TCRdb re-clonotyped the PCR reads through MiXCR. TCRdb's processing, not the study's, gives the V and J calls here. The table lists 25,000 to 30,000 clones, 3.5% to 4% of them singletons. The chain couples TRBV20-1 to TRBJ2-5; D is possibly TRBD2 (6 bases). Sequences were obtained from blood. This TCR was recovered from a male donor with papillary thyroid cancer or a benign thyroid nodule (not recorded which). Some clones in this sample may be carry-over from other donors' samples. The DNA of the CDR3 is TGCAGTGCTAGGGGGGGTAGTAACCAAGAGACCCAGTACTTC. This sequence encodes CSARGGSNQETQYF.